This T cell receptor beta chain was found in a study of CD8+ T cells in alopecia areata. Investigators isolated RNA and reverse transcribed it into cDNA to act as the sequencing template. The data were produced by immunoSEQ multiplex PCR, yet TCRdb's version contains in-frame clones alone and is incomplete. The sample records about 200,000 clones, just over 55% being singletons. V was trimmed by 2 bases and J by 6 bases, leaving 10 bases between them. The germline CDR1 and CDR2 sequences are SGHVS and FQNEAQ. There are 14 residues in the CDR3. Material: CD8+ T cells sorted from blood. V gene TRBV7-8 combines with J gene TRBJ2-2; D is unclear. The sequence was obtained from a human donor in good health. The CDR3, as DNA: TGTGCCAGCAGCTTAATAGAGCTCCCCGGGGAGCTGTTTTTT. Its protein product is CASSLIELPGELFF.